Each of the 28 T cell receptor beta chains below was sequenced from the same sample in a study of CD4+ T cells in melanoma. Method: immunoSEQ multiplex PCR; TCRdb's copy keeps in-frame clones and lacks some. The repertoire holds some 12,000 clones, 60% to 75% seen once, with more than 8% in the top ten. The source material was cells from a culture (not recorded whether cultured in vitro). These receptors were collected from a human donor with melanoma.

Here the CDR3 reads CASSMGRGTEAFF. CDR3 nucleotide sequence: TGTGCCAGTAGTATGGGCCGCGGCACTGAAGCTTTCTTT. The J gene is TRBJ1-1, the V gene TRBV19, with unresolved D. The CDR3 length is 13 residues. Germline V gene data show CDR1 as LNHDA and CDR2 as SQIVND (reference sequence). V lost 3 bases and J lost 4, with 9 bases in between.

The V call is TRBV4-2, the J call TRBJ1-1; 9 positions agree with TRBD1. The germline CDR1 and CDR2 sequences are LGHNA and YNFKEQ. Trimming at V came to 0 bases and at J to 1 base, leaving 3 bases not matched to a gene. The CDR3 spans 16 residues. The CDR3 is CASSQDTGGGNTEAFF. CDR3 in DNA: TGTGCCAGCAGCCAAGATACAGGGGGCGGGAACACTGAAGCTTTCTTT.

CDR3 residues: CASSYDRTTEAFF. DNA of the CDR3: TGTGCCAGCAGTTATGACAGAACTACTGAAGCTTTCTTT. The rearrangement links TRBV6-5 to TRBJ1-1; TRBD1 might be the D (5 bases). V dropped 3 bases and J dropped 5 bases, with 10 bases sitting between them. Germline assignment: CDR1 MNHEY and CDR2 SVGAGI. There are 13 residues in the CDR3.

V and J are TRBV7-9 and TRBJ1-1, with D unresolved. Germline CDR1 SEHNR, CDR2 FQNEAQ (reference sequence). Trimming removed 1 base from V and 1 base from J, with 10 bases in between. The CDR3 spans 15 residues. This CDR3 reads CASSLGLGRNTEAFF. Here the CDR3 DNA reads TGTGCCAGCAGCTTAGGACTAGGGAGGAACACTGAAGCTTTCTTT.

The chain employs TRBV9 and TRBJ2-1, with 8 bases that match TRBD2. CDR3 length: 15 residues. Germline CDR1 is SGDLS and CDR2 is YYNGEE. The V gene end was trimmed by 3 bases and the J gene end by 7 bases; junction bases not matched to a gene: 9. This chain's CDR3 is CASSANSGEMNEQFF. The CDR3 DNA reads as TGTGCCAGCAGCGCCAATAGCGGGGAGATGAATGAGCAGTTCTTC.

CDR3 bases: TGTGCCAGCAGCCAAGCTCTCCGGGACCGACTGGGGGAAAAACTGTTTTTT. This translates into CASSQALRDRLGEKLFF. The chain has TRBV4-2 and TRBJ1-4; tentative D call: TRBD1 (5 bases). V lost 1 base and J 8 bases, leaving 20 bases between the germline ends. The CDR3 has 17 amino acids. From germline, CDR1 is LGHNA and CDR2 YNFKEQ.

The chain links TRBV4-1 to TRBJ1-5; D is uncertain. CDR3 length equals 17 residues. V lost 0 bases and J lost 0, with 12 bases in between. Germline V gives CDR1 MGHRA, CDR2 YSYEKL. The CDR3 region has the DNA TGCGCCAGCAGCCAAGATCTAAGGATCTATAGCAATCAGCCCCAGCATTTT. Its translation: CASSQDLRIYSNQPQHF.

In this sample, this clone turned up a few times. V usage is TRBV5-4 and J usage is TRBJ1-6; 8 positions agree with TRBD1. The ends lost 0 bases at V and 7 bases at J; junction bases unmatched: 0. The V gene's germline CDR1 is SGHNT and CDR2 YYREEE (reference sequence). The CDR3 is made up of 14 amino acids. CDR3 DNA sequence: TGTGCCAGCAGCTTGGGGGACAGGAATTCACCCCTCCACTTT. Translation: CASSLGDRNSPLHF. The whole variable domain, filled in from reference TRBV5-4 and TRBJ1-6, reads ETGVTQSPTHLIKTRGQQVTLRCSSQSGHNTVSWYQQALGQGPQFIFQYYREEENGRGNFPPRFSGLQFPNYSSELNVNALELDDSALYLCASSLGDRNSPLHFGNGTRLTVT.

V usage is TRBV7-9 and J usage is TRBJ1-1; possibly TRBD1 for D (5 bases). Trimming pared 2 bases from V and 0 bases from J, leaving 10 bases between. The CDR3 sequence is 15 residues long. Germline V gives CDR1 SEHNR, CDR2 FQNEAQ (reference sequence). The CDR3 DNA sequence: TGTGCCAGCAGCTTACAGGGTACTATGAACACTGAAGCTTTCTTT. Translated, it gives CASSLQGTMNTEAFF.

The CDR3 spells CASSQVRANSPLHF. Written as DNA, the CDR3 is TGTGCCAGCAGCCAAGTACGGGCGAATTCACCCCTCCACTTT. This chain joins TRBV14 and TRBJ1-6, with D unclear. Germline V gene data show CDR1 as SGHDN and CDR2 as FVKESK. The CDR3 covers 14 residues. With 1 base removed from V and 7 bases from J, the gap between germline ends came to 8 bases.

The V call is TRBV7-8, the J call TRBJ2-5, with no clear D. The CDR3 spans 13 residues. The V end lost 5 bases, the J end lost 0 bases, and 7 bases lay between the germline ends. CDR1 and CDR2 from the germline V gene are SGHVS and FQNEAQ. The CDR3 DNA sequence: TGTGCCAGCAGCCCCAAGTACCAAGAGACCCAGTACTTC. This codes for CASSPKYQETQYF.

CDR3 sequence reads: CASSLDQGRGTQYF. The CDR3 region has the DNA TGCGCCAGCAGCTTGGACCAGGGACGGGGTACGCAGTATTTT. The rearrangement links TRBV5-1 to TRBJ2-3; D tentatively fits TRBD1 or TRBD2 (5 bases each). V gave up 0 bases and J gave up 8 bases, with 13 bases separating them. This CDR3 is 14 amino acids long. Germline V gene data show CDR1 as SGHRS and CDR2 as YFSETQ.

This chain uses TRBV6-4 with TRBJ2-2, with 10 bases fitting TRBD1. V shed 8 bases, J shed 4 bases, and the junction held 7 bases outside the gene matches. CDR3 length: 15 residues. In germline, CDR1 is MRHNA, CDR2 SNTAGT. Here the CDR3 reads CASQDRGNGTGELFF. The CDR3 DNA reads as TGTGCCAGCCAGGACAGGGGGAATGGCACCGGGGAGCTGTTTTTT.

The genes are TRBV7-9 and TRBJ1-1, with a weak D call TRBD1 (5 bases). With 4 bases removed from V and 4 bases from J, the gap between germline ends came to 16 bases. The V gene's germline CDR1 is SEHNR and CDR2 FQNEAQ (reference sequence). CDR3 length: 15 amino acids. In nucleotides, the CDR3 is TGTGCCAGCAGCTCCCAGGGTGGGTGGGGCACTGAAGCTTTCTTT. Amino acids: CASSSQGGWGTEAFF.

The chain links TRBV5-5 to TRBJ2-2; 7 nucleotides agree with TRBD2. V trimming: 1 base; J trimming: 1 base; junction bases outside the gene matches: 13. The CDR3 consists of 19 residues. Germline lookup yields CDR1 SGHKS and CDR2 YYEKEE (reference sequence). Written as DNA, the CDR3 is TGTGCCAGCAGCTTGAGACGCGTCGGTCTAGCGGAGAACACCGGGGAGCTGTTTTTT. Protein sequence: CASSLRRVGLAENTGELFF. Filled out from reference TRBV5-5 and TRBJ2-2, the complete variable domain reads DAGVTQSPTHLIKTRGQQVTLRCSPISGHKSVSWYQQVLGQGPQFIFQYYEKEERGRGNFPDRFSARQFPNYSSELNVNALLLGDSALYLCASSLRRVGLAENTGELFFGEGSRLTVL.

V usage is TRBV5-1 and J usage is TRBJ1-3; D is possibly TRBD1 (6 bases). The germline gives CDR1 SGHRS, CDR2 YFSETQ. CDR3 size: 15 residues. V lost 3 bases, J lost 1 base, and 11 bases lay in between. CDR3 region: CASSSLQGSGNTIYF. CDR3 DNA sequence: TGCGCCAGCAGCTCCTTACAGGGTTCTGGAAACACCATATATTTT.

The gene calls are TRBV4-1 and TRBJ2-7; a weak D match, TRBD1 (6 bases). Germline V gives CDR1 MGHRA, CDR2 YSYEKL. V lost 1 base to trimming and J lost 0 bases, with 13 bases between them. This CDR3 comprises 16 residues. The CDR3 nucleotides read TGCGCCAGCAGCCAAGCGTACAGGGAAAGCTCCTACGAGCAGTACTTC. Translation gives CASSQAYRESSYEQYF.

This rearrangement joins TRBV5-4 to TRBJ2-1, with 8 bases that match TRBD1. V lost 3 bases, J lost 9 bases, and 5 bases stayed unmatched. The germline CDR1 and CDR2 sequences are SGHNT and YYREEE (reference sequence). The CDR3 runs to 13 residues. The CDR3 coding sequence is TGTGCCAGCAGCTCGGACAGGGCGGGTGAGCAGTTCTTC. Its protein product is CASSSDRAGEQFF.

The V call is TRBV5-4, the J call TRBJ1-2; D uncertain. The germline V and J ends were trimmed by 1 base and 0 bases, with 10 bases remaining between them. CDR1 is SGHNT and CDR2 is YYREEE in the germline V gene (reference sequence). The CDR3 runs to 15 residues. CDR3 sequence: CASSLLGKANYGYTF. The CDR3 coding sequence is TGTGCCAGCAGCTTGTTGGGTAAAGCTAACTATGGCTACACCTTC.

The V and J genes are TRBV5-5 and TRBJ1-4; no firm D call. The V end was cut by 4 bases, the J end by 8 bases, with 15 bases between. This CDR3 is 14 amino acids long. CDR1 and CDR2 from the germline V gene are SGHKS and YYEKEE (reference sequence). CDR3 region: CASSPLGEGEKLFF. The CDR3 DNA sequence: TGTGCCAGCAGCCCGCTTGGGGAAGGCGAAAAACTGTTTTTT.

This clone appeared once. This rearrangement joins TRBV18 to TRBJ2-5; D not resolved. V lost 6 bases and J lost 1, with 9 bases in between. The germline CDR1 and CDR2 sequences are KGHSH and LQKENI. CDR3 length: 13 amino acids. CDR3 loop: CASSPVLQETQYF. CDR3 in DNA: TGTGCCAGCTCTCCGGTTCTCCAAGAGACCCAGTACTTC.

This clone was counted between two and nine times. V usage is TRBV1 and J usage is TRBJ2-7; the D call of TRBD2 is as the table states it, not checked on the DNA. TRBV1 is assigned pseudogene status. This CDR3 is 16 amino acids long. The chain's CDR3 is CTSSQDLPHRGNEQYF. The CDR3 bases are TGCACCAGCAGCCAAGATCTGCCTCACAGAGGGAACGAGCAGTACTTC.

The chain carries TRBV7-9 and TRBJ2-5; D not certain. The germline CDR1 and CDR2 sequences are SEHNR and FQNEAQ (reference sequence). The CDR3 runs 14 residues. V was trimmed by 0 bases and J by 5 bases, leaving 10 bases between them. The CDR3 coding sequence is TGTGCCAGCAGCTTAGCCTCTTTTCCTGAGACCCAGTACTTC. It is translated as CASSLASFPETQYF.

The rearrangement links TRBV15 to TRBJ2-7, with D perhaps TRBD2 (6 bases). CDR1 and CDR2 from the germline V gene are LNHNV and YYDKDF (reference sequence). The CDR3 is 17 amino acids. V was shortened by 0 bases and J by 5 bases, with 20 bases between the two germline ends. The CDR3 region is CATSRDRGGRPRNEQYF. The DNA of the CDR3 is TGTGCCACCAGCAGAGATCGGGGAGGAAGACCTAGGAACGAGCAGTACTTC.

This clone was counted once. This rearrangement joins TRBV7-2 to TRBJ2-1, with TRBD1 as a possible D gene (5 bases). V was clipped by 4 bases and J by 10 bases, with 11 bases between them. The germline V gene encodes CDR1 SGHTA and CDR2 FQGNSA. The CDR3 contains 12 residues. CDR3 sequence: CASSSRVGEQFF. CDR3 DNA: TGTGCCAGCAGCTCCAGGGTGGGCGAGCAGTTCTTC.

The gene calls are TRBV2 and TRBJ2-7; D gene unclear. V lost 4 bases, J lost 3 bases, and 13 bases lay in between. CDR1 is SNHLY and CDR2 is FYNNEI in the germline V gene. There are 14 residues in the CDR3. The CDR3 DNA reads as TGTGCCAGCAGTGTCGGAAGGGTAAGCTACGAGCAGTACTTC. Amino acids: CASSVGRVSYEQYF. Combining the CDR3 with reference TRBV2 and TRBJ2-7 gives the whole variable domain EPEVTQTPSHQVTQMGQEVILRCVPISNHLYFYWYRQILGQKVEFLVSFYNNEISEKSEIFDDQFSVERPDGSNFTLKIRSTKLEDSAMYFCASSVGRVSYEQYFGPGTRLTVT.

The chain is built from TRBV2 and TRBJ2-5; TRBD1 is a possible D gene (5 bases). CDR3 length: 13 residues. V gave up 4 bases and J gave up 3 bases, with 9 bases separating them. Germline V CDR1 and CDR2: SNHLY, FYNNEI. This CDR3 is CASSGGREETQYF. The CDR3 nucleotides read TGTGCCAGCAGTGGGGGCCGAGAAGAGACCCAGTACTTC.

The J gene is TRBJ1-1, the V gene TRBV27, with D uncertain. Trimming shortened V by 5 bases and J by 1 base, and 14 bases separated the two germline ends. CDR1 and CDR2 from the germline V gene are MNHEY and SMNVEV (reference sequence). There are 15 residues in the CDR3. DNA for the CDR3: TGTGCCAGCAGTCCACTAGTCGCCCGGAACACTGAAGCTTTCTTT. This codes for CASSPLVARNTEAFF.